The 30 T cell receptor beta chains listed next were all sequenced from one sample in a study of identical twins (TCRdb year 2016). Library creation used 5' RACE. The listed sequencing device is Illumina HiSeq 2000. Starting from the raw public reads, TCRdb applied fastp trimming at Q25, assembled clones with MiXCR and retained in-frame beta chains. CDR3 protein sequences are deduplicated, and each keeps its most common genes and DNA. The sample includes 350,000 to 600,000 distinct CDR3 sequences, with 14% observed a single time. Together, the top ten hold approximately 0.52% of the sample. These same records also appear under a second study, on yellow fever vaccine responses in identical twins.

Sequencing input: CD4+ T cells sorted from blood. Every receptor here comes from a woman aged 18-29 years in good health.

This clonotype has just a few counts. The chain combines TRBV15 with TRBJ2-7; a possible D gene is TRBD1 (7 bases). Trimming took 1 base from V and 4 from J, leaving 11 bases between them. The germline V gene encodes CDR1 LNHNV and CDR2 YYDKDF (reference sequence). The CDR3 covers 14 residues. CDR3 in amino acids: CATSRVSGGYEQYF. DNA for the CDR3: TGTGCCACCAGCAGAGTATCAGGGGGGTACGAGCAGTACTTC.

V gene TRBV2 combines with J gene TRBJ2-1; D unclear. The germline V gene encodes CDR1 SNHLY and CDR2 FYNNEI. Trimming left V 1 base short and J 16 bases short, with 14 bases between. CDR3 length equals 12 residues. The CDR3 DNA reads TGTGCCAGCAGTGAAGGCCCAAATGAGCGTTTCTTC. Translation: CASSEGPNERFF.

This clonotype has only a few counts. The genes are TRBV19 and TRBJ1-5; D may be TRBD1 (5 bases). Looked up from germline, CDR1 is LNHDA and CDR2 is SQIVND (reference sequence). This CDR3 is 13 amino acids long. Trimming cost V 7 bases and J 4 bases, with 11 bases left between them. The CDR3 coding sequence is TGTGCCAGTATAGGGGCAGTGAATCAGCCCCAGCATTTT. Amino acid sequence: CASIGAVNQPQHF.

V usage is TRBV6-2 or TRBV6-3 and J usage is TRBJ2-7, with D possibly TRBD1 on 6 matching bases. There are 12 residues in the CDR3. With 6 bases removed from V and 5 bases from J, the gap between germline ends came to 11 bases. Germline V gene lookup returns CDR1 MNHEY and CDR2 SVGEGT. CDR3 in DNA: TGTGCCAGCAGCATGACAGGACACGAGCAGTACTTC. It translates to CASSMTGHEQYF.

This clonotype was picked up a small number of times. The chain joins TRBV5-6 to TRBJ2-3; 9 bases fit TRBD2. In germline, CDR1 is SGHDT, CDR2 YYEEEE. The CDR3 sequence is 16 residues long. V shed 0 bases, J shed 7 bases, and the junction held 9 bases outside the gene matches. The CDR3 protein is CASSLAGTSTLNTQYF. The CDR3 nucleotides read TGTGCCAGCAGCTTGGCCGGGACTAGCACCCTTAATACGCAGTATTTT.

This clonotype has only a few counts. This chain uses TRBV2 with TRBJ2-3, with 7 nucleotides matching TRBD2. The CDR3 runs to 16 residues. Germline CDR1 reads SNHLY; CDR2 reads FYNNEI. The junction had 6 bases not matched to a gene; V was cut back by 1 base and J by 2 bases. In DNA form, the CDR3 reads TGTGCCAGCAGTGAAGTGGAAGCGGGGCTCACAGATACGCAGTATTTT. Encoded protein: CASSEVEAGLTDTQYF.

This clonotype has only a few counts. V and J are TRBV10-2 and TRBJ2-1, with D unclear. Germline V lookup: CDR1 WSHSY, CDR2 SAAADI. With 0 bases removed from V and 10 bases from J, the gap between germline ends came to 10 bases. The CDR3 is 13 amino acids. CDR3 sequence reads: CASSESVKGEQFF. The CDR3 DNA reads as TGCGCCAGCAGTGAGTCGGTCAAAGGAGAGCAGTTCTTC.

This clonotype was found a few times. As DNA, the CDR3 is TGCGCCAGCAGCCAAGCAGGAGGACTAGCGGGAGAGTGGGAGCAGTTCTTC. It translates to CASSQAGGLAGEWEQFF. The chain has TRBV4-3 and TRBJ2-1, with TRBD2 matching 13 bases. The CDR3 consists of 17 residues. The V segment lost 1 base and the J segment 10 bases; nucleotides outside the gene matches: 10. The germline V gene has CDR1 LGHNA and CDR2 YSLEER.

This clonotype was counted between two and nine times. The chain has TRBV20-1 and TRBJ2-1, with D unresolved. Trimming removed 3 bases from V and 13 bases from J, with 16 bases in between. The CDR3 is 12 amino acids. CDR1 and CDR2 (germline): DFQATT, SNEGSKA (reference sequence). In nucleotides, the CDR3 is TGCAGTGCTAGCGACCCTACCCGGCCCCAGTTCTTC. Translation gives CSASDPTRPQFF.

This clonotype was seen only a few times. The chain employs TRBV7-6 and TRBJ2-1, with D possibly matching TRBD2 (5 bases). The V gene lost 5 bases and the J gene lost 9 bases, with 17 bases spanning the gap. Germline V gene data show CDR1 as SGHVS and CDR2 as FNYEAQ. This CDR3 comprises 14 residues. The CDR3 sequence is CASSRDGLSSEQFF. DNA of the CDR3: TGTGCCAGCAGCCGTGACGGACTCTCAAGTGAGCAGTTCTTC.

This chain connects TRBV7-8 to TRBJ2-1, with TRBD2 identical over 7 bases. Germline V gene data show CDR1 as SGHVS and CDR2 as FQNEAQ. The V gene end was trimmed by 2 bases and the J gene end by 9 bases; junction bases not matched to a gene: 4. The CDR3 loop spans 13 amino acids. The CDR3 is CASSLLQRGEQFF. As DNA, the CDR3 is TGTGCCAGCAGCTTACTGCAGCGGGGTGAGCAGTTCTTC. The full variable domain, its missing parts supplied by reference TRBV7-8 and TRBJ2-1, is GAGVSQSPRYKVAKRGQDVALRCDPISGHVSLFWYQQALGQGPEFLTYFQNEAQLDKSGLPSDRFFAERPEGSVSTLKIQRTQQEDSAVYLCASSLLQRGEQFFGPGTRLTVL.

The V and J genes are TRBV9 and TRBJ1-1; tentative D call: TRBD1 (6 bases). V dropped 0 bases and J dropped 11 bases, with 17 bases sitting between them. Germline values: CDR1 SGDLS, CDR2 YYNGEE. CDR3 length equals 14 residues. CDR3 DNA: TGTGCCAGCAGCGTAGCAGAGGACAGCCCGACCGCTTTCTTT. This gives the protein CASSVAEDSPTAFF. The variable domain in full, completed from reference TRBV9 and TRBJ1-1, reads DSGVTQTPKHLITATGQRVTLRCSPRSGDLSVYWYQQSLDQGLQFLIQYYNGEERAKGNILERFSAQQFPDLHSELNLSSLELGDSALYFCASSVAEDSPTAFFGQGTRLTVV.

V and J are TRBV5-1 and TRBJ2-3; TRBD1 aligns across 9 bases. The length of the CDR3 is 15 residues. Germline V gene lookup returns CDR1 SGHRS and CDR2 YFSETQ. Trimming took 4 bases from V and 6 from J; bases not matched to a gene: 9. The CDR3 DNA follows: TGCGCCAGCAGCCCGGAAGGGACAGGGCGGGATACGCAGTATTTT. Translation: CASSPEGTGRDTQYF. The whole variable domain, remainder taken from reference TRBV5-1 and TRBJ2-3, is KAGVTQTPRYLIKTRGQQVTLSCSPISGHRSVSWYQQTPGQGLQFLFEYFSETQRNKGNFPGRFSGRQFSNSRSEMNVSTLELGDSALYLCASSPEGTGRDTQYFGPGTRLTVL.

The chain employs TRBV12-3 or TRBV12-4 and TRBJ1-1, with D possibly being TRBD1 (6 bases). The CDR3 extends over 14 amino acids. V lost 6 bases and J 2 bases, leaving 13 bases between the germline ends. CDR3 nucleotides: TGTGCCAGCAGCCCGAGGGGGGGAAACACTGAAGCTTTCTTT. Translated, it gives CASSPRGGNTEAFF.

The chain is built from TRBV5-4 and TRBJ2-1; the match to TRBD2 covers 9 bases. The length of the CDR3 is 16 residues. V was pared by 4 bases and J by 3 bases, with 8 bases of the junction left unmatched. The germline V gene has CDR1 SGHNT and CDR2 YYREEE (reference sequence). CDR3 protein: CASSLFAGGFYNEQFF. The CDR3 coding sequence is TGTGCCAGCAGCCTGTTTGCGGGGGGGTTCTACAATGAGCAGTTCTTC.

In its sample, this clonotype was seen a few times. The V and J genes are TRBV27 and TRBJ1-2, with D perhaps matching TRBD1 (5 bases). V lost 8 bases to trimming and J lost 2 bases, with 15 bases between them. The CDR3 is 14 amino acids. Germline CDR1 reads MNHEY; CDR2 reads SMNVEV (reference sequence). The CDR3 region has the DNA TGTGCCAGCGATCTATGCGACAGAAACTATGGCTACACCTTC. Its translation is CASDLCDRNYGYTF.

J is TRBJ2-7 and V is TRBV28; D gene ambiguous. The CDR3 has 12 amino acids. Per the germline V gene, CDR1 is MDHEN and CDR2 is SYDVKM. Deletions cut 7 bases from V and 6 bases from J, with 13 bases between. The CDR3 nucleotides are TGTGCCAGCACCTCAAGGCGTTCCGAGCAGTACTTC. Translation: CASTSRRSEQYF.

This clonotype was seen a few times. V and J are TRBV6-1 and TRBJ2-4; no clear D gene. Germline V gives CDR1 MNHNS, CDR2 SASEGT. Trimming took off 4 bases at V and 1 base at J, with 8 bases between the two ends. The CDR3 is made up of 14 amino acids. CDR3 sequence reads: CASSAAGAKNIQYF. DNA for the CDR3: TGTGCCAGCAGTGCGGCAGGTGCCAAAAACATTCAGTACTTC.

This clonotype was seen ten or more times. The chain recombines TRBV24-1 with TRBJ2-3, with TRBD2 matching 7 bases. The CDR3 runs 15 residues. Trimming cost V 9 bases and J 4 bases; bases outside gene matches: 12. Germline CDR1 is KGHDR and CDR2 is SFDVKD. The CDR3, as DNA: TGTGCCACCCGGACGGGGACTAAAGCTTCAGATACGCAGTATTTT. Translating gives CATRTGTKASDTQYF.

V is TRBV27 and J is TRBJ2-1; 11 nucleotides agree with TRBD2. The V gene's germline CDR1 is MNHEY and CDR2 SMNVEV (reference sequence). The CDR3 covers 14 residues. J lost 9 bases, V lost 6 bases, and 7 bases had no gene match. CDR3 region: CASRGLAGGTEQFF. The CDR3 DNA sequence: TGTGCCAGCAGGGGGCTAGCGGGAGGTACTGAGCAGTTCTTC.

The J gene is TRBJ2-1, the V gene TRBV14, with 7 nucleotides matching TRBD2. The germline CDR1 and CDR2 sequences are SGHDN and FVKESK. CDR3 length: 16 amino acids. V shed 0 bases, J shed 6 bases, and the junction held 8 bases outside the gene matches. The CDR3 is CASSQDMIAGSNEQFF. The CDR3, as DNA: TGTGCCAGCAGCCAAGATATGATAGCGGGTAGCAATGAGCAGTTCTTC.

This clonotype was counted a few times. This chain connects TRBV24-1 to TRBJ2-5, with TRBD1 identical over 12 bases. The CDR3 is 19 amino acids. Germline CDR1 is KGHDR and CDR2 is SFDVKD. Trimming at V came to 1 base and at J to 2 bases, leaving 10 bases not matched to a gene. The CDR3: CATSDLSGTGGTSQETQYF. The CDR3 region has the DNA TGTGCCACCAGTGATTTATCCGGGACAGGGGGCACGTCTCAAGAGACCCAGTACTTC.

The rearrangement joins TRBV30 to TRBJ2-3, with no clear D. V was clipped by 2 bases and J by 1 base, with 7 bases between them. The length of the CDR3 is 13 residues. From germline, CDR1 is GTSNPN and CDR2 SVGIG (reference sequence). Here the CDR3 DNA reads TGTGCCTGGAGTAAACCGGGCACAGATACGCAGTATTTT. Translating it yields CAWSKPGTDTQYF.

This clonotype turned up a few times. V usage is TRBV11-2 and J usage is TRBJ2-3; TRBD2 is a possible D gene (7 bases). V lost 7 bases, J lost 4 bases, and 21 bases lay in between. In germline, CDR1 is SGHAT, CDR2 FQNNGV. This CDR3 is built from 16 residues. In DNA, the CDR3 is TGTGCCAGCACCTTGACGGGGGGCCTTCGGTCAGATACGCAGTATTTT. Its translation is CASTLTGGLRSDTQYF.

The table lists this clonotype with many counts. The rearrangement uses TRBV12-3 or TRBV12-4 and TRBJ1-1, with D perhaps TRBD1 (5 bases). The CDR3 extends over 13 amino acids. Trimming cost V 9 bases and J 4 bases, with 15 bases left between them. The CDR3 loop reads CASMNKGFTEAFF. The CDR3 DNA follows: TGTGCCAGTATGAACAAGGGGTTCACTGAAGCTTTCTTT.

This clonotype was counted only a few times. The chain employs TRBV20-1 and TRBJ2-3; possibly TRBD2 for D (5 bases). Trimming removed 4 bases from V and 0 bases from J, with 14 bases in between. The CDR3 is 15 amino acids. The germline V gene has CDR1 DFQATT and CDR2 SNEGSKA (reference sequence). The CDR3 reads CSAISDRTSTDTQYF. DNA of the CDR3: TGCAGTGCTATCTCGGACCGGACTAGCACAGATACGCAGTATTTT.

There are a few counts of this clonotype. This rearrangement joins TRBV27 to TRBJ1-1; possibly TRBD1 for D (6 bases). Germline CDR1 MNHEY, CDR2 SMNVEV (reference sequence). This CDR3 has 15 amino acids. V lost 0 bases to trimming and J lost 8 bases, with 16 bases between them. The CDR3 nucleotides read TGTGCCAGCAGTTTATCGACGGGGGGCCTTAGCGAAGCTTTCTTT. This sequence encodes CASSLSTGGLSEAFF.

The CDR3 nucleotides read TGTGCCACCAGCAGGGAAATCGGGGCATATGACGAGCAGTACTTC. This codes for CATSREIGAYDEQYF. V usage is TRBV15 and J usage is TRBJ2-7; D might be TRBD1 or TRBD2, each matching 5 bases. Germline values: CDR1 LNHNV, CDR2 YYDKDF (reference sequence). The CDR3 spans 15 residues. V was clipped by 3 bases and J by 5 bases, with 17 bases between them.

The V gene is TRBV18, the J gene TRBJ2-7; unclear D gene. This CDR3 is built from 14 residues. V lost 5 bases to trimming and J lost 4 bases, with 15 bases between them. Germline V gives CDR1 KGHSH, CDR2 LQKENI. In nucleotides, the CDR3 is TGTGCCAGCTCAGCGGACGGAGTTGGGTACGAGCAGTACTTC. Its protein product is CASSADGVGYEQYF.

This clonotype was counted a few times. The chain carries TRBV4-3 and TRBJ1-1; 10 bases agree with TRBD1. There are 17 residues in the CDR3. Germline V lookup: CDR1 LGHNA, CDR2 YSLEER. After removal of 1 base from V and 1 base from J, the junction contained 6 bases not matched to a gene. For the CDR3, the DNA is TGCGCCAGCAGCCAAGGACAGGGGGCACGATGGAACACTGAAGCTTTCTTT. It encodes CASSQGQGARWNTEAFF.